What follows are 9 T cell receptor beta chains derived from one specimen sequenced in a study of CD8+ T cells in alopecia areata. Reverse transcription of extracted RNA yielded cDNA, which provided the sequencing template. Assay: immunoSEQ multiplex PCR; the TCRdb copy retains only in-frame clones and omits some. This sample has approximately 110,000 clones, with roughly three fifths found just once. Treatment of the sample: oral pan-JAK inhibitor, 5-10 mg twice daily. This specimen was CD4+ T cells sorted from blood, taken at week 24, from a patient treated with tofacitinib. These receptors originate from a human donor with alopecia areata.

Only a few counts were recorded for this clone. This chain uses TRBV25-1 with TRBJ2-3; 8 nucleotides agree with TRBD2. The CDR3 consists of 15 residues. In germline, CDR1 is MGHDK, CDR2 SYGVNS. V shed 8 bases, J shed 5 bases, and the junction held 12 bases outside the gene matches. The CDR3 sequence is CASARPSGGGDTQYF. The CDR3 nucleotides are TGTGCCAGCGCACGACCCAGCGGGGGCGGAGATACGCAGTATTTT.

This clone was detected only a few times. The V and J genes are TRBV6-1 and TRBJ2-7; D unclear. V gave up 5 bases and J gave up 6 bases, with 17 bases separating them. This CDR3 comprises 14 residues. Germline CDR1 and CDR2: MNHNS and SASEGT. DNA of the CDR3: TGTGCCAGCAGTCCGCCAGGTAGCTTAACCGAGCAGTACTTC. As protein: CASSPPGSLTEQYF.

The V call is TRBV7-2, the J call TRBJ1-5; a weak D match, TRBD1 (6 bases). The germline gives CDR1 SGHTA, CDR2 FQGNSA. Trimming shortened V by 6 bases and J by 3 bases, and 15 bases separated the two germline ends. This CDR3 comprises 15 residues. This CDR3 is CASSRTDSLNQPQHF. The CDR3 DNA follows: TGTGCCAGCAGTCGAACGGACAGCCTCAATCAGCCCCAGCATTTT.

This chain connects TRBV14 to TRBJ2-5, with D unresolved. V lost 3 bases and J lost 7, with 15 bases in between. Germline V CDR1 and CDR2: SGHDN, FVKESK. This CDR3 is 14 amino acids long. The CDR3, as DNA: TGTGCCAGCAGCCAGGCGGAGACACCAGGGACCCAGTACTTC. Translation: CASSQAETPGTQYF.

This chain links TRBV27 with TRBJ1-4, with no clear D. Trimming removed 3 bases at V and 6 bases at J, with 8 bases between. This CDR3 region has 13 residues. Per germline, CDR1 MNHEY and CDR2 SMNVEV (reference sequence). CDR3 bases: TGTGCCAGCAGTTTGGGGTCACATGAAAAACTGTTTTTT. Its protein product is CASSLGSHEKLFF.

The chain combines TRBV27 with TRBJ1-2; 9 bases agree with TRBD1. Unmatched junction bases numbered 5, after V lost 5 bases and J lost 7 bases. Germline V gives CDR1 MNHEY, CDR2 SMNVEV (reference sequence). The CDR3 has 13 amino acids. CDR3 coding DNA: TGTGCCAGCAGTAACAGGGGGCATAGTGGCTACACCTTC. Residues: CASSNRGHSGYTF.

Points on this clone: Relative to the germline gene, one junction end is altered; a read error may explain this. The chain has TRBV29-1 and TRBJ2-2; 9 bases fit TRBD1. CDR3 size: 15 residues. Germline lookup yields CDR1 SQVTM and CDR2 ANQGSEA. CDR3 loop: CSVEEQGASGGELFF. In DNA form, the CDR3 reads TGCAGCGTGGAAGAACAGGGGGCGTCAGGCGGGGAGCTGTTTTTT.

The J gene is TRBJ2-1, the V gene TRBV6-5; D tentatively reads TRBD1 or TRBD2 (5 bases each). V lost 7 bases, J lost 5 bases, and 15 bases lay in between. Germline CDR1 and CDR2: MNHEY and SVGAGI. This CDR3 comprises 14 residues. As DNA, the CDR3 is TGTGCCAGCACTCGGGGACGGGGTGACAATGAGCAGTTCTTC. Translated, it gives CASTRGRGDNEQFF.

The V and J genes are TRBV2 and TRBJ2-3; possible D gene TRBD1, 6 bases. This CDR3 is 15 amino acids long. Per germline, CDR1 SNHLY and CDR2 FYNNEI. V was shortened by 5 bases and J by 0 bases, with 12 bases between the two germline ends. Here the CDR3 reads CASSQQGTSTDTQYF. The CDR3 coding sequence is TGTGCCAGCAGTCAACAGGGAACTAGCACAGATACGCAGTATTTT. Based on the CDR3 plus reference TRBV2 and TRBJ2-3, the full variable domain is EPEVTQTPSHQVTQMGQEVILRCVPISNHLYFYWYRQILGQKVEFLVSFYNNEISEKSEIFDDQFSVERPDGSNFTLKIRSTKLEDSAMYFCASSQQGTSTDTQYFGPGTRLTVL.